The next 26 T cell receptor beta chains were all read from a single sample in a study of TIL therapy for anti-PD-1-resistant metastatic lung cancer. The sample's time point: pre-treatment sample, taken before nivolumab and TIL therapy. Sequencing used immunoSEQ v3. The assay was immunoSEQ multiplex PCR, and TCRdb's table has in-frame clones only and misses some. The data contain approximately 60,000 clones, about 70% of them seen just once; the ten biggest clones take up around 1.7%. This specimen consisted of blood, obtained at baseline. The origin of the receptors is a person between 30 and 79 years old with non-small cell lung cancer.

CDR3 protein: CASRTQGAVNSPLHF. DNA for the CDR3: TGTGCCAGCAGAACACAGGGGGCGGTGAATTCACCCCTCCACTTT. The rearrangement links TRBV28 to TRBJ1-6; 9 bases match TRBD1. Unmatched junction bases numbered 7, after V lost 6 bases and J lost 7 bases. The germline V gene encodes CDR1 MDHEN and CDR2 SYDVKM. The CDR3 totals 15 residues.

The rearrangement uses TRBV29-1 and TRBJ1-2; a weak D match, TRBD1 (6 bases). The germline V gene encodes CDR1 SQVTM and CDR2 ANQGSEA. The ends were cut back, 7 bases at V and 0 bases at J, with 9 bases in the middle. The CDR3 covers 12 residues. Here the CDR3 reads CSGWTANYGYTF. CDR3 bases: TGCAGCGGTTGGACAGCTAACTATGGCTACACCTTC.

V and J are TRBV5-1 and TRBJ1-2; 8 nucleotides agree with TRBD1. The CDR3 extends over 14 amino acids. J was trimmed by 4 bases and V by 4 bases; bases with no gene match: 6. The germline gives CDR1 SGHRS, CDR2 YFSETQ. The CDR3 sequence is CASSPTGEAYGYTF. The CDR3 coding sequence is TGCGCCAGCAGCCCGACAGGGGAAGCCTATGGCTACACCTTC.

The chain joins TRBV9 to TRBJ1-5, with 8 bases matching TRBD1. This CDR3 has 14 residues. Germline CDR1 SGDLS, CDR2 YYNGEE. The V gene end was trimmed by 3 bases and the J gene end by 7 bases; junction bases not matched to a gene: 6. The CDR3 here is CASSGTGSRQPQHF. In DNA form, the CDR3 reads TGTGCCAGCAGCGGGACAGGGTCGCGGCAGCCCCAGCATTTT. The variable domain in full, with the rest retrieved from reference TRBV9 and TRBJ1-5, is DSGVTQTPKHLITATGQRVTLRCSPRSGDLSVYWYQQSLDQGLQFLIQYYNGEERAKGNILERFSAQQFPDLHSELNLSSLELGDSALYFCASSGTGSRQPQHFGDGTRLSIL.

The chain recombines TRBV29-1 with TRBJ1-4; D is undetermined. V was pared by 8 bases and J by 6 bases, with 10 bases between. The CDR3 length is 11 residues. CDR1 SQVTM and CDR2 ANQGSEA come from the germline V gene. CDR3 loop: CSTFQDEKLFF. The DNA for the CDR3 is TGCAGCACCTTCCAGGATGAAAAACTGTTTTTT. Variable domain in full (rest from reference TRBV29-1 and TRBJ1-4): SAVISQKPSRDICQRGTSLTIQCQVDSQVTMMFWYRQQPGQSLTLIATANQGSEATYESGFVIDKFPISRPNLTFSTLTVSNMSPEDSSIYLCSTFQDEKLFFGSGTQLSVL.

This sequence joins TRBV18 and TRBJ1-5; TRBD1 matches at 7 bases. There are 15 residues in the CDR3. Trimming at V came to 5 bases and at J to 7 bases, leaving 11 bases not matched to a gene. Germline lookup yields CDR1 KGHSH and CDR2 LQKENI. The CDR3 spells CASSFNRGVGQPQHF. As DNA, the CDR3 is TGTGCCAGCTCATTTAACAGGGGAGTAGGGCAGCCCCAGCATTTT.

The CDR3 DNA reads TGTGCCAGTAGCCCCTTGGGGGAAAAACTGTTTTTT. Translating it yields CASSPLGEKLFF. The chain combines TRBV19 with TRBJ1-4; D is ambiguous. Trimming took off 6 bases at V and 8 bases at J, with 10 bases between the two ends. The CDR3 has 12 amino acids. In germline, CDR1 is LNHDA, CDR2 SQIVND (reference sequence).

The chain couples TRBV4-1 to TRBJ2-3; TRBD1 might be the D (6 bases). This CDR3 is built from 12 residues. Trimming cost V 10 bases and J 0 bases, with 8 bases left between them. Germline V CDR1 and CDR2: MGHRA, YSYEKL. DNA for the CDR3: TGCGCCACCCAGGGGAGCACAGATACGCAGTATTTT. Translating gives CATQGSTDTQYF.

The chain recombines TRBV6-4 with TRBJ1-5; D not certain. The germline V and J ends were trimmed by 5 bases and 2 bases, with 10 bases remaining between them. This CDR3 is built from 14 residues. The V gene's germline CDR1 is MRHNA and CDR2 SNTAGT. Here the CDR3 reads CASSSGIGNQPQHF. CDR3 nucleotides: TGTGCCAGCAGTTCTGGAATCGGCAATCAGCCCCAGCATTTT.

The rearrangement uses TRBV21-1 and TRBJ1-2; whether TRBD1, the table's D call, matches the DNA was not checked. TRBV21-1 is tagged as a pseudogene. The CDR3 runs to 15 residues. This CDR3 is CASSKNEQGKGGYTF. The CDR3 nucleotides read TGTGCCAGCAGCAAAAATGAACAGGGGAAGGGTGGCTACACCTTC.

The CDR3 region is CASSLTANQPQHF. DNA for the CDR3: TGTGCCAGCAGCTTAACCGCGAATCAGCCCCAGCATTTT. The rearrangement links TRBV7-2 to TRBJ1-5; unclear D gene. Germline loops: CDR1 SGHTA, CDR2 FQGNSA. The CDR3 extends over 13 amino acids. Trimming took 2 bases from V and 4 from J, leaving 6 bases between them.

The rearrangement uses TRBV6-1 and TRBJ1-1, with D perhaps matching TRBD1 (5 bases). Trimming shortened V by 5 bases and J by 4 bases, and 17 bases separated the two germline ends. The CDR3 consists of 15 residues. Germline CDR1 reads MNHNS; CDR2 reads SASEGT. The CDR3 spells CASSKRGRGVTEAFF. The CDR3 DNA follows: TGTGCCAGCAGTAAAAGGGGCCGGGGGGTCACTGAAGCTTTCTTT.

This clone has just a few counts. The chain joins TRBV5-5 to TRBJ1-1; maybe TRBD1 (5 bases). The CDR3 contains 14 residues. Trimming pared 1 base from V and 5 bases from J, leaving 12 bases between. Germline values: CDR1 SGHKS, CDR2 YYEKEE (reference sequence). CDR3 sequence (DNA): TGTGCCAGCAGCTTGCCTACAGGTATGACTGAAGCTTTCTTT. Translation: CASSLPTGMTEAFF.

The rearrangement links TRBV11-3 to TRBJ2-7; no clear D gene. The CDR3 extends over 12 amino acids. Germline assignment: CDR1 SGHNT and CDR2 YENEEA. The germline V and J ends were trimmed by 2 bases and 2 bases, with 4 bases remaining between them. Here the CDR3 reads CASSLRAYEQYF. The CDR3 region has the DNA TGTGCCAGCAGCTTAAGGGCCTACGAGCAGTACTTC.

This clone was detected once. V is TRBV27 and J is TRBJ2-1; the D gene could be TRBD1 or TRBD2 (5 bases each). The germline CDR1 and CDR2 sequences are MNHEY and SMNVEV (reference sequence). With 1 base removed from V and 7 bases from J, the gap between germline ends came to 14 bases. The CDR3 loop spans 15 amino acids. CDR3 amino acids: CASSLWGPRGNEQFF. CDR3 in DNA: TGTGCCAGCAGTTTATGGGGCCCCCGAGGGAATGAGCAGTTCTTC.

This chain connects TRBV27 to TRBJ1-2; D is uncertain. V lost 5 bases to trimming and J lost 8 bases, with 9 bases between them. The CDR3 covers 11 residues. Germline V gene sequence: CDR1 MNHEY, CDR2 SMNVEV (reference sequence). The CDR3 DNA is TGTGCCAGCAGTAGGGAGGGCGGCTACACCTTC. It encodes CASSREGGYTF.

The chain links TRBV11-2 to TRBJ2-3; no reliable D call. Trimming left V 5 bases short and J 4 bases short, with 7 bases between. Germline values: CDR1 SGHAT, CDR2 FQNNGV. There are 12 residues in the CDR3. The CDR3: CASSHQPDTQYF. As DNA, the CDR3 is TGTGCCAGCAGCCACCAGCCAGATACGCAGTATTTT.

V usage is TRBV19 and J usage is TRBJ1-5, with D maybe TRBD1 (5 bases). From germline, CDR1 is LNHDA and CDR2 SQIVND (reference sequence). Trimming took 7 bases from V and 2 from J, leaving 15 bases between them. The CDR3 consists of 15 residues. In DNA form, the CDR3 reads TGTGCCAGTAACCTGGGGGGGATAGGCAATCAGCCCCAGCATTTT. Its protein is CASNLGGIGNQPQHF. Combining the CDR3 with reference TRBV19 and TRBJ1-5 gives the whole variable domain DGGITQSPKYLFRKEGQNVTLSCEQNLNHDAMYWYRQDPGQGLRLIYYSQIVNDFQKGDIAEGYSVSREKKESFPLTVTSAQKNPTAFYLCASNLGGIGNQPQHFGDGTRLSIL.

This chain joins TRBV18 and TRBJ2-7, with TRBD1 identical over 8 bases. The V gene end was trimmed by 4 bases and the J gene end by 3 bases; junction bases not matched to a gene: 11. This CDR3 has 16 residues. The germline gives CDR1 KGHSH, CDR2 LQKENI. CDR3 bases: TGTGCCAGCTCACTTCGGGCTGCAGGGGGCAGCTACGAGCAGTACTTC. It specifies CASSLRAAGGSYEQYF.

V gene TRBV5-6 combines with J gene TRBJ1-6, with D perhaps TRBD1 (6 bases). This CDR3 spans 16 amino acids. In germline, CDR1 is SGHDT, CDR2 YYEEEE. Trimming left V 4 bases short and J 8 bases short, with 19 bases between. CDR3 bases: TGTGCCAGCAGCCCTGGGGGCGGGTCCTACTATTCACCCCTCCACTTT. As protein: CASSPGGGSYYSPLHF.

This clone was counted between two and nine times. The chain is built from TRBV18 and TRBJ2-3; D possibly uses TRBD1 or TRBD2 (5 bases each). V was trimmed by 3 bases and J by 2 bases, leaving 12 bases between them. CDR1 is KGHSH and CDR2 is LQKENI in the germline V gene. The CDR3 spans 15 residues. Here the CDR3 DNA reads TGTGCCAGCTCACCGGGACCTCAAGCCACAGATACGCAGTATTTT. Protein sequence: CASSPGPQATDTQYF.

V is TRBV11-2 and J is TRBJ2-7; weak D call: TRBD2 (6 bases). The ends were cut back, 2 bases at V and 0 bases at J, with 11 bases in the middle. Germline V gene sequence: CDR1 SGHAT, CDR2 FQNNGV. The CDR3 runs to 15 residues. CDR3 sequence reads: CASSLRPGASYEQYF. The CDR3 DNA reads TGTGCCAGCAGCTTAAGGCCGGGAGCCTCCTACGAGCAGTACTTC.

This clone was counted between two and nine times. The chain carries TRBV7-2 and TRBJ2-2; the match to TRBD1 covers 8 bases. CDR1 and CDR2 (germline): SGHTA, FQGNSA. The J segment lost 5 bases and the V segment lost 0 bases, leaving 8 bases of the junction unmatched. The CDR3 runs to 17 residues. DNA of the CDR3: TGTGCCAGCAGCTTAGCCCCAGGGGGCGCGAGGACCGGGGAGCTGTTTTTT. This codes for CASSLAPGGARTGELFF.

This chain joins TRBV6-5 and TRBJ1-1; TRBD1 is a possible D gene (5 bases). Germline V gene data show CDR1 as MNHEY and CDR2 as SVGAGI. V lost 6 bases, J lost 1 base, and 12 bases lay in between. The CDR3 is 14 amino acids. The CDR3 loop reads CASSQTARNTEAFF. As DNA, the CDR3 is TGTGCCAGCAGCCAGACAGCTAGGAACACTGAAGCTTTCTTT.

On this clone: The germline gene is not matched at one end of the junction; a read error may be the cause. This rearrangement joins TRBV27 to TRBJ2-5; TRBD2 aligns across 11 bases. This CDR3 region has 15 residues. CDR1 MNHEY and CDR2 SMNVEV come from the germline V gene (reference sequence). The CDR3 region has the DNA TGTGCCAGCAATTTAGCGGGAGGGAGAGGTGAGACCCAGTACTTC. This sequence encodes CASNLAGGRGETQYF.

This clone has only a few counts. The chain combines TRBV2 with TRBJ1-1, with D hard to call. V was shortened by 1 base and J by 11 bases, with 14 bases between the two germline ends. In germline, CDR1 is SNHLY, CDR2 FYNNEI. This CDR3 is 13 amino acids long. CDR3 protein: CASSEGPYLFAFF. In DNA form, the CDR3 reads TGTGCCAGCAGTGAAGGCCCCTACCTGTTCGCTTTCTTT.